A single sample gave rise to the 20 T cell receptor beta chains below, sequenced in a study of T-cell reconstitution after alpha-beta-depleted transplantation in children. Unique molecular identifiers were incorporated during preparation of the TCRbeta library. TCRdb recomputed calls from the PCR reads with MiXCR, one row per CDR3 protein. The repertoire holds around 300,000 distinct CDR3 sequences, with 20% to 30% as singletons. Sequences were derived from PBMCs, mostly from graft donor cells, sampled 180 days after TCRalphabeta/CD19-depleted stem cell transplant. Receptors were obtained from a male patient aged 10 to 17 who had a stem cell transplant for acute lymphoblastic leukemia, so the T cells may come from the graft donor.

This clonotype was counted only a few times. The V gene is TRBV18, the J gene TRBJ2-4; D gene unclear. With 3 bases removed from V and 4 bases from J, the gap between germline ends came to 13 bases. Germline CDR1 KGHSH, CDR2 LQKENI. The CDR3 spans 15 residues. CDR3 sequence: CASSPLPAPKNIQYF. The CDR3 region has the DNA TGTGCCAGCTCACCCCTTCCCGCTCCTAAAAACATTCAGTACTTC.

The genes are TRBV27 and TRBJ2-7; D uncertain. CDR1 and CDR2 (germline): MNHEY, SMNVEV (reference sequence). The CDR3 has 15 amino acids. Trimming shortened V by 3 bases and J by 1 base, and 13 bases separated the two germline ends. CDR3 residues: CASSLIHGSSYEQYF. CDR3 in DNA: TGTGCCAGCAGTTTGATTCACGGGTCATCCTACGAGCAGTACTTC.

CDR3 sequence: CASSYGAGETQYF. CDR3 nucleotide sequence: TGTGCCAGCAGCTATGGGGCGGGGGAGACCCAGTACTTC. The rearrangement links TRBV27 to TRBJ2-5, with D maybe TRBD2 (6 bases). In germline, CDR1 is MNHEY, CDR2 SMNVEV (reference sequence). This CDR3 contains 13 residues. The V and J ends lost 6 bases and 5 bases respectively, with 13 bases between them.

This clonotype was seen repeatedly, ten times or more. The chain carries TRBV24-1 and TRBJ2-1, with 9 bases that match TRBD2. The CDR3 runs 18 residues. Trimming at V came to 6 bases and at J to 4 bases, leaving 15 bases not matched to a gene. Per germline, CDR1 KGHDR and CDR2 SFDVKD. The CDR3 bases are TGTGCCACCAGTCGGACCCAATATAGCGGGAGTGATTACAATGAGCAGTTCTTC. It codes for CATSRTQYSGSDYNEQFF.

V is TRBV5-6 and J is TRBJ1-5; no firm D call. CDR3 size: 15 residues. V was shortened by 0 bases and J by 4 bases, with 11 bases between the two germline ends. From germline, CDR1 is SGHDT and CDR2 YYEEEE. CDR3 in amino acids: CASSLAAGWNQPQHF. The CDR3 DNA is TGTGCCAGCAGCTTGGCGGCGGGTTGGAATCAGCCCCAGCATTTT.

The chain carries TRBV5-1 and TRBJ2-7; possibly TRBD2 for D (6 bases). V shed 4 bases and J shed 1 base, with 21 bases lying between them. Germline V CDR1 and CDR2: SGHRS, YFSETQ. The CDR3 is 17 residues long. CDR3 nucleotides: TGCGCCAGCAGCCCCCTTCCGTGGGAGGCCATATCCTACGAGCAGTACTTC. Encoded protein: CASSPLPWEAISYEQYF.

The rearrangement joins TRBV19 to TRBJ2-2; no definite D call. Trimming left V 5 bases short and J 1 base short, with 11 bases between. Germline assignment: CDR1 LNHDA and CDR2 SQIVND (reference sequence). The CDR3 sequence is 15 residues long. DNA of the CDR3: TGTGCCAGTAGTCGGTGGACGGGGAACACCGGGGAGCTGTTTTTT. This codes for CASSRWTGNTGELFF.

V gene TRBV5-1 combines with J gene TRBJ2-7, with D unresolved. Trimming removed 2 bases from V and 5 bases from J, with 8 bases in between. Looked up from germline, CDR1 is SGHRS and CDR2 is YFSETQ. The CDR3 contains 12 residues. The DNA of the CDR3 is TGCGCCAGCAGCTTAACACCCGACGAGCAGTACTTC. It specifies CASSLTPDEQYF.

The CDR3 nucleotides are TGTGCCAGCAGCCTCAGGGTTAACACCGGGGAGCTGTTTTTT. It codes for CASSLRVNTGELFF. The chain joins TRBV6-1 to TRBJ2-2, with D possibly being TRBD1 (5 bases). Trimming left V 6 bases short and J 2 bases short, with 10 bases between. CDR3 size: 14 residues. In germline, CDR1 is MNHNS, CDR2 SASEGT.

The gene calls are TRBV18 and TRBJ2-7; 8 nucleotides line up with TRBD1. The junction had 7 bases not matched to a gene; V was cut back by 5 bases and J by 7 bases. Germline-derived CDR1 and CDR2 are KGHSH and LQKENI. The CDR3 runs 13 residues. The CDR3 protein is CASSDQGAWEQYF. In nucleotides, the CDR3 is TGTGCCAGCTCAGATCAGGGGGCGTGGGAGCAGTACTTC.

This chain joins TRBV10-3 and TRBJ2-7; D unresolved. The CDR3 has 13 residues. Per germline, CDR1 ENHRY and CDR2 SYGVKD. Trimming removed 4 bases from V and 0 bases from J, with 7 bases in between. The CDR3 DNA reads TGTGCCATCAGTGCTGTTAGCTCCTACGAGCAGTACTTC. Residues: CAISAVSSYEQYF.

The genes are TRBV20-1 and TRBJ2-7; 11 nucleotides agree with TRBD2. Germline lookup yields CDR1 DFQATT and CDR2 SNEGSKA (reference sequence). The CDR3 contains 14 residues. V gave up 6 bases and J gave up 2 bases; unmatched junction bases: 6. Here the CDR3 reads CSAIAGGPAYEQYF. Here the CDR3 DNA reads TGCAGTGCCATAGCGGGAGGGCCGGCCTACGAGCAGTACTTC.

Only a few counts were recorded for this clonotype. The chain has TRBV9 and TRBJ2-3, with 11 bases matching TRBD2. Germline CDR1 and CDR2: SGDLS and YYNGEE. The length of the CDR3 is 16 residues. J lost 2 bases, V lost 4 bases, and 6 bases had no gene match. This CDR3 is CASSFGTSGYTDTQYF. In DNA, the CDR3 is TGTGCCAGCAGCTTCGGGACTAGCGGATACACAGATACGCAGTATTTT.

In this sample, this clonotype turned up many times. The chain is built from TRBV20-1 and TRBJ2-5; maybe TRBD2 (6 bases). Per the germline V gene, CDR1 is DFQATT and CDR2 is SNEGSKA (reference sequence). Trimming removed 0 bases at V and 2 bases at J, with 7 bases between. This CDR3 contains 13 residues. The CDR3 region has the DNA TGCAGTGCTAGAGATGGAGGGCAAGAGACCCAGTACTTC. Protein sequence: CSARDGGQETQYF.

The V call is TRBV18, the J call TRBJ2-3; weak D call: TRBD2 (5 bases). This CDR3 region has 15 residues. V dropped 2 bases and J dropped 2 bases, with 11 bases sitting between them. Germline V gives CDR1 KGHSH, CDR2 LQKENI. CDR3 nucleotide sequence: TGTGCCAGCTCACCAAAAAGGACTCTCACAGATACGCAGTATTTT. Translated: CASSPKRTLTDTQYF.

This clonotype was detected only a few times. The genes are TRBV7-3 and TRBJ2-5, with TRBD1 matching over 8 bases. The germline V gene has CDR1 SGHTA and CDR2 FQGTGA. J gave up 5 bases and V 1 base, and 9 bases lay outside the gene matches. The CDR3 has 16 amino acids. CDR3 in amino acids: CASSLMYRGLKETQYF. The CDR3 coding sequence is TGTGCCAGCAGCTTAATGTACAGGGGGTTGAAGGAGACCCAGTACTTC.

CDR3 in amino acids: CSADLPGLAESYNEQFF. The CDR3 DNA follows: TGCAGTGCTGACTTACCGGGACTAGCGGAGTCGTACAATGAGCAGTTCTTC. The chain joins TRBV20-1 to TRBJ2-1, with 11 positions matching TRBD2. Germline V CDR1 and CDR2: DFQATT, SNEGSKA (reference sequence). The CDR3 runs to 17 residues. The trim removed 5 bases at V and 4 bases at J, leaving 13 bases unmatched.

The chain combines TRBV15 with TRBJ1-2; D gene ambiguous. The germline V gene encodes CDR1 LNHNV and CDR2 YYDKDF (reference sequence). Deletions cut 9 bases from V and 1 base from J, with 21 bases between. CDR3 length: 16 amino acids. For the CDR3, the DNA is TGTGCCACTCTTGAGACTCTCGGCTATATTAACTATGGCTACACCTTC. This gives the protein CATLETLGYINYGYTF.

V gene TRBV20-1 combines with J gene TRBJ2-1; the match to TRBD2 covers 14 bases. After removal of 6 bases from V and 6 bases from J, the junction contained 4 bases not matched to a gene. The CDR3 is 14 residues long. In germline, CDR1 is DFQATT, CDR2 SNEGSKA (reference sequence). The CDR3 is CSATGLAGVNEQFF. The CDR3 DNA reads as TGCAGTGCAACGGGACTAGCGGGAGTCAATGAGCAGTTCTTC.

The chain has TRBV3-1 and TRBJ2-2, with D unclear. The V and J ends lost 3 bases and 1 base respectively, with 6 bases between them. CDR1 LGHDT and CDR2 YNNKEL come from the germline V gene (reference sequence). The CDR3 covers 14 residues. For the CDR3, the DNA is TGTGCCAGCAGCCACGCCTGGAACACCGGGGAGCTGTTTTTT. This sequence encodes CASSHAWNTGELFF. The full variable domain, in which reference TRBV3-1 and TRBJ2-2 provide the parts outside the CDR3, is DTAVSQTPKYLVTQMGNDKSIKCEQNLGHDTMYWYKQDSKKFLKIMFSYNNKELIINETVPNRFSPKSPDKAHLNLHINSLELGDSAVYFCASSHAWNTGELFFGEGSRLTVL.